These T cell receptor beta chains were read from a single sample in a study of technical replicates of blood from four donors. The assay was immunoSEQ multiplex PCR, and TCRdb's table has in-frame clones only and misses some. The table includes about 87,000 clones, 85% to 95% detected once. The sample taken for sequencing was T cells isolated from PBMCs. The receptors were gathered from a human donor in good health. Both conserved end residues are part of each CDR3. D genes are given only for firm matches. Where a row states a size, it is once, few, many or the class of an expanded clone; other rows omit it.

v_call: TRBV2; d_call: TRBD1; j_call: TRBJ1-4; clone_size: .; cdr3_nt: TGTGCCAGCAAGATCAGGGGGGAAGAAAAACTGTTTTTT; cdr3_aa: CASKIRGEEKLFF
v_call: TRBV7-9; d_call: TRBD2; j_call: TRBJ2-3; clone_size: .; cdr3_nt: TGTGCCAGCAGCTCCGGACTAGCGGTGATACTTAATACGCAGTATTTT; cdr3_aa: CASSSGLAVILNTQYF
v_call: TRBV11-3; d_call: .; j_call: TRBJ1-1; clone_size: few; cdr3_nt: TGTGCCAGCAGCTTCGGGAACACTGAAGCTTTCTTT; cdr3_aa: CASSFGNTEAFF
v_call: TRBV28; d_call: .; j_call: TRBJ2-7; clone_size: .; cdr3_nt: TGTGCCAGCAGTTTTTACTACGAGCAGTACTTC; cdr3_aa: CASSFYYEQYF
v_call: TRBV5-1; d_call: TRBD1; j_call: TRBJ1-5; clone_size: .; cdr3_nt: TGCGCCAGCAGCTTGGAAGGGGACAGATATCAGCCCCAGCATTTT; cdr3_aa: CASSLEGDRYQPQHF
v_call: TRBV4-2; d_call: .; j_call: TRBJ2-5; clone_size: .; cdr3_nt: TGTGCCAGCAGCCAAGAGCCCGGGAGTTATGAGACCCAGTACTTC; cdr3_aa: CASSQEPGSYETQYF
v_call: TRBV6-5; d_call: .; j_call: TRBJ2-6; clone_size: .; cdr3_nt: TGTGCCAGCAGCCTTAACAGGGCTGGGGCCAACGTCCTGACTTTC; cdr3_aa: CASSLNRAGANVLTF
v_call: TRBV27; d_call: .; j_call: TRBJ2-1; clone_size: .; cdr3_nt: TGTGCCATCCGTTCAGGGTACTACAATGAGCAGTTCTTC; cdr3_aa: CAIRSGYYNEQFF
v_call: TRBV29-1; d_call: .; j_call: TRBJ2-6; clone_size: .; cdr3_nt: TGCAGCGTTGGACAGGTTGGGGCCAACGTCCTGACTTTC; cdr3_aa: CSVGQVGANVLTF
v_call: TRBV5-8; d_call: TRBD1; j_call: TRBJ2-6; clone_size: .; cdr3_nt: TGTGCCAGCAGCTTGGAAAGGGGGCCCTCTGGGGCCAACGTCCTGACTTTC; cdr3_aa: CASSLERGPSGANVLTF
v_call: TRBV4-2; d_call: TRBD2; j_call: TRBJ2-1; clone_size: .; cdr3_nt: TGTGCCAGCAGCCAAGACGAGCGGGAGGAGTACAATGAGCAGTTCTTC; cdr3_aa: CASSQDEREEYNEQFF
v_call: TRBV10-3; d_call: .; j_call: TRBJ2-3; clone_size: .; cdr3_nt: TGTGCCATCAGTGAGTCCCTTAGCGGCACAGATACGCAGTATTTT; cdr3_aa: CAISESLSGTDTQYF
v_call: TRBV7-2; d_call: TRBD2; j_call: TRBJ2-7; clone_size: .; cdr3_nt: TGTGCCAGCAGCTTAACCGGGAGGTACGAGCAGTACTTC; cdr3_aa: CASSLTGRYEQYF
v_call: TRBV4-3; d_call: .; j_call: TRBJ2-7; clone_size: .; cdr3_nt: TGCGCCAGCAGCCAGGTAGTAGGGGGCGAGCAGTACTTC; cdr3_aa: CASSQVVGGEQYF
v_call: TRBV27; d_call: .; j_call: TRBJ2-7; clone_size: .; cdr3_nt: TGTGCCAGCAGTCCCGGGACTCCCTACGAGCAGTACTTC; cdr3_aa: CASSPGTPYEQYF
v_call: TRBV5-4; d_call: TRBD1; j_call: TRBJ1-1; clone_size: .; cdr3_nt: TGTGCCAGCAGCGCGGGACAGGGAAAGGACACTGAAGCTTTCTTT; cdr3_aa: CASSAGQGKDTEAFF
v_call: TRBV29-1; d_call: TRBD2; j_call: TRBJ2-7; clone_size: .; cdr3_nt: TGCAGCGTTGAAGACCCTGGGAGGGCCTACGAGCAGTACTTC; cdr3_aa: CSVEDPGRAYEQYF
v_call: TRBV27; d_call: .; j_call: TRBJ2-7; clone_size: .; cdr3_nt: TGTGCCAGCAGCCCAAATTCCTACGAGCAGTACTTC; cdr3_aa: CASSPNSYEQYF
v_call: TRBV21-1; d_call: .; j_call: TRBJ2-7; clone_size: .; cdr3_nt: TGTGCCAGGTCCCCCCAGCGGCCAAGGGTCCTCGACGAGCAGTACTTC; cdr3_aa: CARSPQRPRVLDEQYF
v_call: TRBV7-2; d_call: .; j_call: TRBJ1-1; clone_size: .; cdr3_nt: TGTGCCAGCAGCTTAGGGGGTGAGGGCACTGAAGCTTTCTTT; cdr3_aa: CASSLGGEGTEAFF
v_call: TRBV7-3; d_call: TRBD2; j_call: TRBJ2-5; clone_size: once; cdr3_nt: TGTGCCAGCAGCTCTCGAGCGGGAGTGGAGACCCAGTACTTC; cdr3_aa: CASSSRAGVETQYF
v_call: TRBV6-5; d_call: TRBD1; j_call: TRBJ1-4; clone_size: .; cdr3_nt: TGTGCCAGCGGGTGGACAGGTTCTAATGAAAAACTGTTTTTT; cdr3_aa: CASGWTGSNEKLFF
v_call: TRBV7-3; d_call: TRBD1; j_call: TRBJ2-1; clone_size: .; cdr3_nt: TGTGCCAGCAGCTTAACGACGGGCACAGGGGTCAATGAGCAGTTCTTC; cdr3_aa: CASSLTTGTGVNEQFF